These 32 T cell receptor beta chains were sequenced from one sample in a study of blood T cells in healthy people across ages. A second PCR of roughly 7 to 11 cycles used a sample-barcoded 5' primer and a J-beta primer mix. TCRdb passed the 5' RACE reads through MiXCR, listing each CDR3 protein once. The data contain more than 1,400,000 distinct CDR3 sequences, 42% of them singletons. Sample: blood. These receptors came from a woman in her late teens or twenties in good health.

The sample holds a few counts of this clonotype. The chain combines TRBV2 with TRBJ1-2; tentative D call: TRBD1 (5 bases). CDR3 length: 14 residues. V lost 1 base and J lost 3, with 9 bases in between. Germline CDR1 reads SNHLY; CDR2 reads FYNNEI. In nucleotides, the CDR3 is TGTGCCAGCAGTGAAGAGATAGGGGACTATGGCTACACCTTC. It is translated as CASSEEIGDYGYTF.

There are a few counts of this clonotype. This chain joins TRBV12-3 or TRBV12-4 and TRBJ2-7; 7 bases match TRBD1. V lost 5 bases to trimming and J lost 6 bases; unmatched junction nucleotides: 7. This CDR3 is built from 13 residues. Written as DNA, the CDR3 is TGTGCCAGCAGTCCGGGACAGCGATTCGAGCAGTACTTC. Translation gives CASSPGQRFEQYF.

This clonotype was seen only a few times. The CDR3 loop reads CASSSHGRAGAGELFF. The CDR3 DNA sequence: TGTGCCAGCAGTTCCCACGGGAGGGCCGGCGCCGGGGAGCTGTTTTTT. This chain uses TRBV27 with TRBJ2-2, with 8 bases fitting TRBD2. This CDR3 has 16 amino acids. V dropped 4 bases and J dropped 6; count of bases not matched to a gene: 10. Looked up from germline, CDR1 is MNHEY and CDR2 is SMNVEV (reference sequence).

This clonotype was observed a few times. The genes are TRBV20-1 and TRBJ2-3; no clear D. The length of the CDR3 is 13 residues. V gave up 6 bases and J gave up 4 bases, with 14 bases separating them. Germline V gene data show CDR1 as DFQATT and CDR2 as SNEGSKA (reference sequence). CDR3 bases: TGCAGTGCACCCAACGTTTATCCAGATACGCAGTATTTT. This gives the protein CSAPNVYPDTQYF.

The J gene is TRBJ1-1, the V gene TRBV11-1; D not resolved. This CDR3 contains 14 residues. V was trimmed by 1 base and J by 3 bases, leaving 9 bases between them. Looked up from germline, CDR1 is SGHAT and CDR2 is FQDESV (reference sequence). The CDR3 sequence: CASSLGIGDTEAFF. CDR3 DNA: TGTGCCAGCAGCTTAGGGATCGGGGACACTGAAGCTTTCTTT.

This clonotype occurred many times. V and J are TRBV7-6 and TRBJ2-3; unclear D gene. This CDR3 spans 13 amino acids. Per the germline V gene, CDR1 is SGHVS and CDR2 is FNYEAQ. With 4 bases removed from V and 6 bases from J, the gap between germline ends came to 11 bases. The CDR3 nucleotides are TGTGCCAGCAGCTCAGCCCTTGGGGATACGCAGTATTTT. It specifies CASSSALGDTQYF.

Turning to this clonotype: One base away lies a much larger clone, so this may be a sequencing read error. This chain connects TRBV27 to TRBJ2-5; D is ambiguous. The CDR3 runs 11 residues. With 6 bases removed from V and 11 bases from J, the gap between germline ends came to 13 bases. Germline V gene lookup returns CDR1 MNHEY and CDR2 SMNVEV (reference sequence). The CDR3 DNA follows: TGTGCCAGCAGAGGCTTGTACGGGCAGTACTTC. This sequence encodes CASRGLYGQYF.

This clonotype was recorded a few times. The rearrangement uses TRBV5-1 and TRBJ1-1, with TRBD1 matching over 7 bases. The trim removed 3 bases at V and 0 bases at J, leaving 5 bases unmatched. CDR1 is SGHRS, CDR2 YFSETQ, per germline. This CDR3 spans 15 amino acids. In nucleotides, the CDR3 is TGCGCCAGCAGCTGGGACAGCTTCATGAACACTGAAGCTTTCTTT. It translates to CASSWDSFMNTEAFF.

This clonotype was seen a few times. The chain links TRBV27 to TRBJ2-3; 8 nucleotides align to TRBD1. CDR1 is MNHEY and CDR2 is SMNVEV in the germline V gene (reference sequence). The CDR3 sequence is 14 residues long. The V segment lost 2 bases and the J segment 6 bases; nucleotides outside the gene matches: 4. CDR3 bases: TGTGCCAGCAGTTTACGGACAGGGAGGGATACGCAGTATTTT. Its translation is CASSLRTGRDTQYF.

The chain carries TRBV5-6 and TRBJ2-3, with 15 bases that match TRBD2. Germline CDR1 and CDR2: SGHDT and YYEEEE. This CDR3 contains 17 residues. The ends lost 4 bases at V and 1 base at J; junction bases unmatched: 4. This CDR3 reads CASSHGLAGGGTDTQYF. Written as DNA, the CDR3 is TGTGCCAGCAGCCACGGACTAGCGGGGGGGGGCACAGATACGCAGTATTTT.

This clonotype has just a few counts. The V call is TRBV20-1, the J call TRBJ2-7, with 9 positions matching TRBD1. CDR3 length: 14 amino acids. Germline lookup yields CDR1 DFQATT and CDR2 SNEGSKA (reference sequence). V lost 0 bases and J lost 3; bases outside the gene matches: 3. CDR3 bases: TGCAGTGCTAGAGAACCGGGACAGGGCTACGAGCAGTACTTC. Translated: CSAREPGQGYEQYF.

As concerns this clonotype: An end of the junction does not agree with germline; a read error may underlie this. In DNA, the CDR3 is TGTACCAGCAGTCCGCGACGCAATGAGCAGTTCTTC. It specifies CTSSPRRNEQFF. The rearrangement joins TRBV2 to TRBJ2-1; D ambiguous. The CDR3 sequence is 12 residues long. The germline V gene has CDR1 SNHLY and CDR2 FYNNEI.

The chain couples TRBV6-5 to TRBJ2-1; 8 nucleotides line up with TRBD2. Trimming removed 0 bases from V and 10 bases from J; junction bases left unmatched: 17. Germline V gene sequence: CDR1 MNHEY, CDR2 SVGAGI. The CDR3 totals 18 residues. CDR3 loop: CASSYSNRLAQESREQFF. The CDR3 DNA follows: TGTGCCAGCAGTTACTCGAACCGACTAGCGCAAGAAAGCCGGGAGCAGTTCTTC.

The chain employs TRBV7-3 and TRBJ2-1; D perhaps matches TRBD1 (5 bases). The J call could be wrong; TRBJ2-7 is a better fit for the DNA end. Germline CDR1 reads SGHTA; CDR2 reads FQGTGA. The CDR3 is 15 residues long. For the CDR3, the DNA is TGTGCCAGCAGCTCCGTTAGGGGCGGAGACAATGAGCAGTACTTC. Residues: CASSSVRGGDNEQYF.

This clonotype has only one observation. The gene calls are TRBV7-9 and TRBJ2-5; no firm D call. The closer fit of TRBJ2-7 to the DNA end suggests the J call may be wrong. Germline V gene data show CDR1 as SEHNR and CDR2 as FQNEAQ (reference sequence). This CDR3 contains 13 residues. DNA for the CDR3: TGTGCCAGCAGCTTAATACAGTCGGGCGAGCAGTACTTC. Its protein product is CASSLIQSGEQYF.

V gene TRBV18 combines with J gene TRBJ1-1; a possible D gene is TRBD1 (6 bases). From germline, CDR1 is KGHSH and CDR2 LQKENI. The CDR3 spans 16 residues. V gave up 3 bases and J gave up 4 bases, with 18 bases separating them. The chain's CDR3 is CASSPLTGFSPTEAFF. CDR3 DNA: TGTGCCAGCTCACCTTTAACAGGGTTCTCCCCCACTGAAGCTTTCTTT.

A remark on this clonotype: At one end, the junction sequence differs from germline, possibly due to a read error. J is TRBJ1-5 and V is TRBV5-8, with D unresolved. The CDR3 has 16 residues. CDR1 and CDR2 from the germline V gene are SGHTS and YDEGEE. The DNA for the CDR3 is TGTGCCAGCAGCTCACTTGGCAATCGCTTTGACCAGCCCCAGAATTTT. It translates to CASSSLGNRFDQPQNF.

V and J are TRBV3-1 and TRBJ2-1; D is uncertain. The germline CDR1 and CDR2 sequences are LGHDT and YNNKEL (reference sequence). Trimming took 8 bases from V and 8 from J, leaving 10 bases between them. This CDR3 region has 11 residues. Here the CDR3 reads CASRRFDEQFF. The CDR3 bases are TGTGCCAGCCGCCGATTCGATGAGCAGTTCTTC.

This clonotype was found a few times. The rearrangement uses TRBV11-2 and TRBJ2-7, with TRBD2 matching 10 bases. V dropped 8 bases and J dropped 5; count of bases not matched to a gene: 6. The CDR3 runs 13 residues. Germline CDR1 reads SGHAT; CDR2 reads FQNNGV. CDR3 loop: CASDPGLANEQYF. The CDR3 DNA is TGTGCCAGCGATCCGGGACTAGCGAACGAGCAGTACTTC.

The chain carries TRBV29-1 and TRBJ2-7; 12 positions agree with TRBD2. The germline CDR1 and CDR2 sequences are SQVTM and ANQGSEA. This CDR3 is 17 amino acids long. V was clipped by 3 bases and J by 7 bases; unmatched bases: 16. This CDR3 reads CSVELAGGPSFEDEQYF. The DNA of the CDR3 is TGCAGCGTTGAGCTAGCGGGAGGGCCCTCTTTCGAAGATGAGCAGTACTTC.

J is TRBJ1-2 and V is TRBV27, with D perhaps TRBD1 (5 bases). The CDR3 extends over 14 amino acids. V was pared by 5 bases and J by 7 bases, with 17 bases between. Germline lookup yields CDR1 MNHEY and CDR2 SMNVEV (reference sequence). The CDR3 reads CASSVGEGQSGYTF. CDR3 nucleotides: TGTGCCAGCAGTGTTGGAGAGGGGCAAAGTGGCTACACCTTC.

This clonotype was seen more than once but under ten times. This chain links TRBV2 with TRBJ2-3; D possibly corresponds to TRBD1 (6 bases). Trimming removed 9 bases at V and 2 bases at J, with 12 bases between. This CDR3 comprises 13 residues. Germline V gives CDR1 SNHLY, CDR2 FYNNEI. The CDR3 DNA sequence: TGTGCCAGGGAGACAGGTGACACAGATACGCAGTATTTT. It translates to CARETGDTDTQYF.

A note on this clonotype: An end of the junction differs from the germline gene, which may be a read error. This chain links TRBV28 with TRBJ1-5, with D perhaps TRBD1 (6 bases). This CDR3 spans 14 amino acids. Germline CDR1 MDHEN, CDR2 SYDVKM. DNA of the CDR3: TGCGCCAGCGATCCAGGGGACGGGAATCAGCCCCAGCATTTT. This sequence encodes CASDPGDGNQPQHF.

V gene TRBV6-5 combines with J gene TRBJ2-1, with D possibly TRBD2 on 6 matching bases. This CDR3 has 14 residues. Trimming removed 4 bases from V and 4 bases from J, with 11 bases in between. Germline loops: CDR1 MNHEY, CDR2 SVGAGI. The CDR3 protein is CASSSRESYNEQFF. CDR3 in DNA: TGTGCCAGCAGTTCCCGGGAGAGTTACAATGAGCAGTTCTTC.

This clonotype showed up just a few times. This rearrangement joins TRBV7-2 to TRBJ1-5; no definite D call. This CDR3 spans 13 amino acids. Looked up from germline, CDR1 is SGHTA and CDR2 is FQGNSA. V dropped 5 bases and J dropped 7 bases, with 12 bases sitting between them. CDR3 nucleotides: TGTGCCAGCAGCCGTATTCGGGGACAGCCCCAGCATTTT. Protein: CASSRIRGQPQHF.

This clonotype was seen a few times. The chain recombines TRBV5-1 with TRBJ2-1; weak D call: TRBD2 (6 bases). V dropped 2 bases and J dropped 2 bases, with 17 bases sitting between them. Germline CDR1 is SGHRS and CDR2 is YFSETQ. The CDR3 consists of 17 residues. Here the CDR3 reads CASSFPSGGAPYNEQFF. The CDR3 DNA follows: TGCGCCAGCAGCTTCCCCTCCGGGGGAGCGCCCTACAATGAGCAGTTCTTC.

The V gene is TRBV7-8, the J gene TRBJ2-7; D might be TRBD2 (6 bases). This CDR3 contains 20 residues. The V end was cut by 1 base, the J end by 7 bases, with 32 bases between. Germline values: CDR1 SGHVS, CDR2 FQNEAQ. The CDR3 nucleotides read TGTGCCAGCAGCTTAGGAGAGGTAGCGGCAACCCGACGAGCATACAATGAGCAGTACTTC. As protein: CASSLGEVAATRRAYNEQYF. Based on the CDR3 plus reference TRBV7-8 and TRBJ2-7, the full variable domain is GAGVSQSPRYKVAKRGQDVALRCDPISGHVSLFWYQQALGQGPEFLTYFQNEAQLDKSGLPSDRFFAERPEGSVSTLKIQRTQQEDSAVYLCASSLGEVAATRRAYNEQYFGPGTRLTVT.

The V and J genes are TRBV18 and TRBJ2-1, with a tentative D call TRBD2 (5 bases). Trimming cost V 0 bases and J 6 bases, with 15 bases left between them. Germline V lookup: CDR1 KGHSH, CDR2 LQKENI. The CDR3 sequence is 16 residues long. DNA of the CDR3: TGTGCCAGCTCACCACCTAGCGCTGTCAGCCCCAATGAGCAGTTCTTC. Translating gives CASSPPSAVSPNEQFF.

This chain joins TRBV24-1 and TRBJ2-1; D is possibly TRBD2 (6 bases). This CDR3 spans 13 amino acids. Trimming took 10 bases from V and 7 from J, leaving 16 bases between them. The V gene's germline CDR1 is KGHDR and CDR2 SFDVKD. CDR3 nucleotide sequence: TGTGCCACAGGCTCGAGAGGACTAAATGAGCAGTTCTTC. As protein: CATGSRGLNEQFF.

Note on this clonotype: Germline and junction disagree at one end, which may indicate a read error. The V gene is TRBV12-3 or TRBV12-4, the J gene TRBJ2-1; TRBD1 might be the D (5 bases). The CDR3 runs to 13 residues. For the CDR3, the DNA is TGTGACAGCAATTTAGATCCGTTACAGGTGCAGTTCTTC. Encoded protein: CDSNLDPLQVQFF.

This sequence joins TRBV4-1 and TRBJ1-5; 7 positions match TRBD1. The V gene end was trimmed by 4 bases and the J gene end by 6 bases; junction bases not matched to a gene: 9. This CDR3 spans 15 amino acids. CDR1 and CDR2 (germline): MGHRA, YSYEKL. The CDR3 protein is CASSLSQGGGQPQHF. The CDR3 bases are TGCGCCAGCAGCCTTTCTCAGGGGGGCGGTCAGCCCCAGCATTTT.

The rearrangement uses TRBV12-5 and TRBJ1-2; TRBD1 aligns across 9 bases. Germline V gives CDR1 LGHNT, CDR2 FRNRAP. V shed 0 bases, J shed 4 bases, and the junction held 6 bases outside the gene matches. This CDR3 contains 16 residues. The CDR3 protein is CASGLVLDRGIYGYTF. As DNA, the CDR3 is TGTGCTAGTGGTTTGGTGTTGGACAGGGGAATCTATGGCTACACCTTC.